Only one count was recorded for the clone carrying this T cell receptor beta chain. Its antigen is not identified. The CDR3 regions of TCR beta were amplified from RNA transcripts. First-round RT-PCR with HTBI primers amplified the TCR CDR3 region. A single record per CDR3 protein comes from TCRdb applying MiXCR to the multiplex PCR reads. Seen here are around 700,000 distinct CDR3 sequences, roughly 32% observed once, and the top ten hold around a third. Germline values: CDR1 SNHLY, CDR2 FYNNEI. The V gene lost 4 bases and the J gene lost 6 bases, with 7 bases spanning the gap. The CDR3 is 11 amino acids. This record belongs to a study of T cells in Graves' hyperthyroidism and ophthalmopathy. Findings and limits, study-wide: Ophthalmopathy and stable hyperthyroidism were separated by a 13 V-J model.

Across 18 months, stable Graves' hyperthyroidism was marked by no progression to ophthalmopathy. The rearrangement joins TRBV2 to TRBJ2-7; no firm D call. The source is a woman aged 40 to 49 with Graves' hyperthyroidism. Sample: blood. The CDR3 coding sequence is TGTGCCAGCAGTGTTCTCGTCGAGCAGTACTTC. It translates to CASSVLVEQYF. Supplemented by reference TRBV2 and TRBJ2-7, the full variable domain reads EPEVTQTPSHQVTQMGQEVILRCVPISNHLYFYWYRQILGQKVEFLVSFYNNEISEKSEIFDDQFSVERPDGSNFTLKIRSTKLEDSAMYFCASSVLVEQYFGPGTRLTVT.